The 20 T cell receptor beta chains below were found in one sample sequenced in a study of T-cell memory formation after mild COVID-19. Via MiXCR, TCRdb re-called the 5' RACE reads, giving one row per CDR3 protein. The table has about 560,000 distinct CDR3 sequences, about 20% seen once. Sequences were obtained from PBMCs or a T cell subset sorted from them (not recorded which). These receptors came from an adult woman who had mild COVID-19 (a few samples of this study predate the infection). Cell type and time point are not known.

The chain combines TRBV29-1 with TRBJ2-5; 8 nucleotides align to TRBD1. Germline CDR1 reads SQVTM; CDR2 reads ANQGSEA. The CDR3 is made up of 13 amino acids. V dropped 5 bases and J dropped 1; count of bases not matched to a gene: 3. CDR3 nucleotides: TGCAGCGTTAGGGACAGGTCCCAAGAGACCCAGTACTTC. Translation gives CSVRDRSQETQYF.

This clonotype was observed a few times. This chain connects TRBV11-2 to TRBJ2-7; either TRBD1 or TRBD2 may fit D (6 bases each). Deletions cut 5 bases from V and 7 bases from J, with 24 bases between. The germline gives CDR1 SGHAT, CDR2 FQNNGV. The CDR3 runs to 16 residues. The CDR3 region has the DNA TGTGCCAGCAGCCCCTTCCTCGGAGGGGGGCTCGGGGAGCAGTACTTC. It is translated as CASSPFLGGGLGEQYF.

This clonotype turned up a few times. This sequence joins TRBV4-2 and TRBJ2-1, with D maybe TRBD2 (6 bases). In germline, CDR1 is LGHNA, CDR2 YNFKEQ. The CDR3 contains 12 residues. The V and J ends lost 2 bases and 10 bases respectively, with 9 bases between them. DNA for the CDR3: TGTGCCAGCAGCCAATTCCGGGAGGAGCAGTTCTTC. It specifies CASSQFREEQFF.

The sample holds a few counts of this clonotype. The gene calls are TRBV5-5 and TRBJ2-7; 11 bases are a match to TRBD1. The length of the CDR3 is 13 residues. J gave up 6 bases and V 4 bases, and 3 bases lay outside the gene matches. Germline V gene lookup returns CDR1 SGHKS and CDR2 YYEKEE (reference sequence). CDR3 in DNA: TGTGCCAGCAGCCGGACAGGGGGCGCCGAGCAGTACTTC. This translates into CASSRTGGAEQYF.

This chain joins TRBV5-1 and TRBJ2-5; D could derive from TRBD1 or TRBD2 (5 bases each). This CDR3 contains 15 residues. Deletions cut 0 bases from V and 5 bases from J, with 14 bases between. Germline-derived CDR1 and CDR2 are SGHRS and YFSETQ. CDR3 amino acids: CASSLGRGVSETQYF. Here the CDR3 DNA reads TGCGCCAGCAGCTTGGGGAGAGGGGTTTCTGAGACCCAGTACTTC. Looking up the rest from reference TRBV5-1 and TRBJ2-5 gives the full variable domain: KAGVTQTPRYLIKTRGQQVTLSCSPISGHRSVSWYQQTPGQGLQFLFEYFSETQRNKGNFPGRFSGRQFSNSRSEMNVSTLELGDSALYLCASSLGRGVSETQYFGPGTRLLVL.

The chain carries TRBV7-8 and TRBJ1-6; 7 positions agree with TRBD1. The junction had 6 bases not matched to a gene; V was cut back by 4 bases and J by 6 bases. In germline, CDR1 is SGHVS, CDR2 FQNEAQ. This CDR3 contains 15 residues. CDR3 nucleotides: TGTGCCAGCAGCTCCAGACAGGGACGTAATTCACCCCTCCACTTT. As protein: CASSSRQGRNSPLHF. The variable domain in full, completed from reference TRBV7-8 and TRBJ1-6, reads GAGVSQSPRYKVAKRGQDVALRCDPISGHVSLFWYQQALGQGPEFLTYFQNEAQLDKSGLPSDRFFAERPEGSVSTLKIQRTQQEDSAVYLCASSSRQGRNSPLHFGNGTRLTVT.

The chain carries TRBV7-9 and TRBJ1-5; possibly TRBD1 for D (6 bases). Germline V gene data show CDR1 as SEHNR and CDR2 as FQNEAQ (reference sequence). This CDR3 contains 14 residues. The V end was cut by 2 bases, the J end by 5 bases, with 10 bases between. CDR3 residues: CASSLLGADQPQHF. The DNA for the CDR3 is TGTGCCAGCAGCTTATTGGGGGCTGATCAGCCCCAGCATTTT.

This clonotype was detected only a few times. The CDR3 coding sequence is TGCAGCGTTCGGGCCCCAAGAACGAACACTGAAGCTTTCTTT. Encoded protein: CSVRAPRTNTEAFF. V and J are TRBV29-1 and TRBJ1-1; D is uncertain. V lost 5 bases, J lost 1 base, and 14 bases lay in between. CDR1 is SQVTM, CDR2 ANQGSEA, per germline. CDR3 length: 14 amino acids.

This sequence joins TRBV20-1 and TRBJ2-3; 7 bases line up with TRBD2. V was pared by 6 bases and J by 6 bases, with 15 bases of the junction left unmatched. Germline-derived CDR1 and CDR2 are DFQATT and SNEGSKA (reference sequence). The CDR3 covers 15 residues. The CDR3, as DNA: TGCAGTGCCCCAACCGAGGGAGGGCCGGGGGATACGCAGTATTTT. This gives the protein CSAPTEGGPGDTQYF.

The chain recombines TRBV11-2 with TRBJ2-7; 14 nucleotides match TRBD2. The CDR3 has 16 residues. The germline CDR1 and CDR2 sequences are SGHAT and FQNNGV. J was trimmed by 4 bases and V by 5 bases; bases with no gene match: 7. CDR3 nucleotide sequence: TGTGCCAGCAGCGCGGGACTAGCGGGAGCCTGGTACGAGCAGTACTTC. Translation gives CASSAGLAGAWYEQYF.

This clonotype was seen a single time. The chain has TRBV5-6 and TRBJ2-7; 9 positions match TRBD2. This CDR3 region has 13 residues. Trimming cost V 4 bases and J 3 bases; bases outside gene matches: 2. Germline assignment: CDR1 SGHDT and CDR2 YYEEEE. Here the CDR3 DNA reads TGTGCCAGCAGCATTAGCGGGAGCTACGAGCAGTACTTC. It specifies CASSISGSYEQYF.

This clonotype was counted only a few times. CDR3 DNA sequence: TGCGCCAGCAGCTTGGGACCAACAGGGGGCGGGAGTCAGCCCCAGCATTTT. Its translation: CASSLGPTGGGSQPQHF. The chain is built from TRBV5-1 and TRBJ1-5; 9 nucleotides line up with TRBD1. The trim removed 0 bases at V and 6 bases at J, leaving 10 bases unmatched. Germline loops: CDR1 SGHRS, CDR2 YFSETQ. The CDR3 loop spans 17 amino acids.

This clonotype has only a few counts. This chain connects TRBV2 to TRBJ1-2; a possible D gene is TRBD1 (5 bases). V lost 6 bases to trimming and J lost 8 bases, with 16 bases between them. The germline V gene encodes CDR1 SNHLY and CDR2 FYNNEI. The CDR3 consists of 13 residues. CDR3 sequence reads: CASRPFQGRGYTF. The CDR3 DNA reads as TGTGCCAGCAGGCCTTTTCAGGGACGAGGCTACACCTTC. The complete variable domain, with remaining parts taken from reference TRBV2 and TRBJ1-2, reads EPEVTQTPSHQVTQMGQEVILRCVPISNHLYFYWYRQILGQKVEFLVSFYNNEISEKSEIFDDQFSVERPDGSNFTLKIRSTKLEDSAMYFCASRPFQGRGYTFGSGTRLTVV.

In its sample, this clonotype was seen a few times. The rearrangement joins TRBV24-1 to TRBJ2-2; D is possibly TRBD2 (6 bases). The V and J ends lost 10 bases and 0 bases respectively, with 8 bases between them. The CDR3 has 13 amino acids. The germline CDR1 and CDR2 sequences are KGHDR and SFDVKD. As DNA, the CDR3 is TGTGCCACGGGGGACTCGAACACCGGGGAGCTGTTTTTT. It yields the protein CATGDSNTGELFF.

The genes are TRBV18 and TRBJ2-7, with D perhaps TRBD1 (6 bases). This CDR3 comprises 16 residues. The V gene's germline CDR1 is KGHSH and CDR2 LQKENI. V shed 2 bases and J shed 4 bases, with 18 bases lying between them. CDR3 loop: CASSPESAGDTYEQYF. The CDR3 DNA is TGTGCCAGCTCACCAGAGTCAGCAGGGGACACTTACGAGCAGTACTTC.

The rearrangement uses TRBV6-1 and TRBJ1-1; D gene uncertain. Trimming pared 6 bases from V and 0 bases from J, leaving 8 bases between. This CDR3 is built from 13 residues. Germline values: CDR1 MNHNS, CDR2 SASEGT. The CDR3 reads CASRRRMNTEAFF. The CDR3 DNA reads TGTGCCAGCAGGCGAAGGATGAACACTGAAGCTTTCTTT.

This clonotype came up many times. The chain recombines TRBV12-3 or TRBV12-4 with TRBJ2-2, with D possibly TRBD2 on 5 matching bases. The CDR3 has 16 amino acids. The germline V and J ends were trimmed by 4 bases and 1 base, with 13 bases remaining between them. The CDR3 here is CASSYLEVWNTGELFF. CDR3 DNA: TGTGCCAGCAGTTACCTGGAGGTATGGAACACCGGGGAGCTGTTTTTT.

The CDR3 nucleotides are TGCAGTGCTAGAGATTGGTACAGTCATGGCTACACCTTC. Translation gives CSARDWYSHGYTF. The V gene is TRBV20-1, the J gene TRBJ1-2; no clear D gene. The germline CDR1 and CDR2 sequences are DFQATT and SNEGSKA (reference sequence). V dropped 0 bases and J dropped 6 bases, with 11 bases sitting between them. CDR3 size: 13 residues.

This clonotype has more than one count but fewer than ten. This chain joins TRBV6-1 and TRBJ1-2; no firm D call. Per the germline V gene, CDR1 is MNHNS and CDR2 is SASEGT. The ends were cut back, 1 base at V and 4 bases at J, with 7 bases in the middle. CDR3 size: 13 residues. CDR3 sequence (DNA): TGTGCCAGCAGTGAAGGAGGCAGCTATGGCTACACCTTC. Encoded protein: CASSEGGSYGYTF.

This clonotype was counted between two and nine times. The chain couples TRBV7-8 to TRBJ1-6, with D hard to call. This CDR3 is built from 15 residues. With 2 bases removed from V and 11 bases from J, the gap between germline ends came to 16 bases. Per the germline V gene, CDR1 is SGHVS and CDR2 is FQNEAQ. CDR3 protein: CASSLIDLLSTPLHF. In DNA form, the CDR3 reads TGTGCCAGCAGCTTAATAGACTTACTGTCTACACCCCTCCACTTT.